Here is one TCR beta chain with its context. Germline V gene lookup returns CDR1 SGHDN and CDR2 FVKESK. Losses at the gene ends were 0 bases for V and 2 bases for J; bases not matched to a gene: 9. CDR3 length: 18 residues. This sample stems from a study of blood T cell repertoires in COVID-19. Study as a whole: In each case, the material was cDNA or gDNA derived from T cells, B-cell-depleted T cells, or PBMCs.

In the original analysis: Cell counts per sample came from amplifying reference gene primers. Repertoires were generated with immunoSEQ multiplex PCR, while TCRdb's copy carries only in-frame clones and drops some. Clonal size and the V and J genes are those of that table, whereas D and trimming came from the DNA. The repertoire includes fewer than 150,000 clones, roughly 83% of them detected once, and about 15% sits in the top ten. The chain combines TRBV14 with TRBJ2-1; 8 bases fit TRBD2. This receptor was identified in a woman between 50 and 59 years old with acute or convalescent COVID-19. The sequencing sample was made of peripheral blood. In nucleotides, the CDR3 is TGTGCCAGCAGCCAAGATCCATTCCAGCGGGGGACCTACAATGAGCAGTTCTTC. This translates into CASSQDPFQRGTYNEQFF.